The text below deals with one TCR beta chain. This sample is part of a study of radiation and T cells in renal cell carcinoma. The time point: baseline pretreatment blood. The treatment here: 15 Gy SBRT to primary tumor, nephrectomy 4 weeks later. After SBRT, blood was collected at 2 and 4 weeks, plus baseline. The tumor was a clear cell renal cell carcinoma. The V gene's germline CDR1 is SEHNR and CDR2 FQNEAQ (reference sequence). Trimming removed 2 bases from V and 4 bases from J; junction bases left unmatched: 11. The CDR3 length is 18 residues. The assay was immunoSEQ multiplex PCR, and TCRdb's table has in-frame clones only and misses some. Of 45,000 or so clones detected, around 83% appear once; the ten largest clones hold about 31%.

Sequences were derived from blood, sampled from a patient whose treatment included radiotherapy and nephrectomy. The J gene is TRBJ2-1, the V gene TRBV7-9, with TRBD2 matching over 10 bases. The clonotype comes from a woman in her sixties or seventies with renal cell carcinoma. CDR3 nucleotide sequence: TGTGCCAGCAGCTTATCCGAAACTAGCGGGGACGGGTACAATGAGCAGTTCTTC. Translated, it gives CASSLSETSGDGYNEQFF.